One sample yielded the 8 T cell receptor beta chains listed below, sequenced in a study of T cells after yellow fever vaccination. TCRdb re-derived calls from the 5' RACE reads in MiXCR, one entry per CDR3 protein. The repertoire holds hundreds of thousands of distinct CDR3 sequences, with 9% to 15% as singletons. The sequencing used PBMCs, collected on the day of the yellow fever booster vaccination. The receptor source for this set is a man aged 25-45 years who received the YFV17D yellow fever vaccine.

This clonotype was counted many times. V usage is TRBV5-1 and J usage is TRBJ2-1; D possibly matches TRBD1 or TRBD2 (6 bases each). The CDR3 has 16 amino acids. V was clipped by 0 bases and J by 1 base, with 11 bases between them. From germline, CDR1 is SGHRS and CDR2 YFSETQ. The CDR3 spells CASSLEGGRSYNEQFF. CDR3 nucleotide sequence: TGCGCCAGCAGCTTGGAGGGGGGACGGTCCTACAATGAGCAGTTCTTC. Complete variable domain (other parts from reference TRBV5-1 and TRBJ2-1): KAGVTQTPRYLIKTRGQQVTLSCSPISGHRSVSWYQQTPGQGLQFLFEYFSETQRNKGNFPGRFSGRQFSNSRSEMNVSTLELGDSALYLCASSLEGGRSYNEQFFGPGTRLTVL.

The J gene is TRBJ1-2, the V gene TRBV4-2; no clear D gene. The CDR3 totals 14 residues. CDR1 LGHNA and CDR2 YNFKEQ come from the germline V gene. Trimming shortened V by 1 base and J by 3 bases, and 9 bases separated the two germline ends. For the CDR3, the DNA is TGTGCCAGCAGCCAAGGACCTATGGACTATGGCTACACCTTC. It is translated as CASSQGPMDYGYTF.

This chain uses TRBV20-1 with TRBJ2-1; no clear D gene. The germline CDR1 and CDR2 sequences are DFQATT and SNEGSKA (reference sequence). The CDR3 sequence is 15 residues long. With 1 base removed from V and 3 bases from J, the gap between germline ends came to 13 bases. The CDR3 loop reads CSARVGGQLYNEQFF. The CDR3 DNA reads TGCAGTGCTAGAGTAGGCGGTCAGCTCTACAATGAGCAGTTCTTC.

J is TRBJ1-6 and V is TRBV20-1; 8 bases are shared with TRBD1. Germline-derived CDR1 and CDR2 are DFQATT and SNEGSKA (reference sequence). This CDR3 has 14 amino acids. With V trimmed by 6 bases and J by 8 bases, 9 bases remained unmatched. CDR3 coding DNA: TGCAGTGCCCCCGGAGGACAGGGTGATTCACCCCTCCACTTT. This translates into CSAPGGQGDSPLHF.

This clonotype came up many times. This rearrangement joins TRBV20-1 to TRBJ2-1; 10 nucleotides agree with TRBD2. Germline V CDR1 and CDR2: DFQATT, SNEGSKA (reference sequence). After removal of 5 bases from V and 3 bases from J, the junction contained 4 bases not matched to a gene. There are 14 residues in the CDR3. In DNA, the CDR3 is TGCAGTGCTCTAAGGACTAGCGGCTACAATGAGCAGTTCTTC. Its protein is CSALRTSGYNEQFF.

The CDR3 is CSARLFGSSDSPLHF. CDR3 sequence (DNA): TGCAGTGCTAGACTCTTTGGCAGTAGTGATTCACCCCTCCACTTT. This chain links TRBV20-1 with TRBJ1-6; D gene uncertain. Germline V gene data show CDR1 as DFQATT and CDR2 as SNEGSKA (reference sequence). This CDR3 spans 15 amino acids. Trimming took off 2 bases at V and 8 bases at J, with 16 bases between the two ends.

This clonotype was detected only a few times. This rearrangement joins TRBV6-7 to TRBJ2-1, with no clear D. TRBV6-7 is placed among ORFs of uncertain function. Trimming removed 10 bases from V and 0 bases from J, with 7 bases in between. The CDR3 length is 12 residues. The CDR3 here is CAKATSYNEQFF. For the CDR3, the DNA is TGTGCCAAGGCGACCTCCTACAATGAGCAGTTCTTC.

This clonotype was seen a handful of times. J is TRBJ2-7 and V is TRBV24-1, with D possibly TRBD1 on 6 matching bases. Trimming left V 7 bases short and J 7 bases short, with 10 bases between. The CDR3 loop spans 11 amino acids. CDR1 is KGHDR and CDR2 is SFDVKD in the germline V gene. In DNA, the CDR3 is TGTGCCACCAGCACAGGGTTGGAGCAGTACTTC. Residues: CATSTGLEQYF.